The TCR beta chain under discussion was sequenced for a study of neurological immune-mediated disorders. Germline V gene data show CDR1 as SGHVS and CDR2 as FQNEAQ. V dropped 1 base and J dropped 5 bases, with 8 bases sitting between them. CDR3 length: 14 residues. Synthesis of cDNA used 5'RACE (with 10-nucleotide random UMIs). TCRdb ran MiXCR on the 5' RACE reads and lists one entry per CDR3 protein. The table includes around 40,000 distinct CDR3 sequences, 7% to 8.5% detected once. This clonotype has at least ten counts. The chain is built from TRBV7-8 and TRBJ2-2; D not resolved. The sequencing sample was made of CD4+ T cells from blood. The clonotype comes from a man aged 50 to 59 in good health. Here the CDR3 reads CASSLVTGTGELFF. The DNA of the CDR3 is TGTGCCAGCAGCTTAGTGACTGGGACCGGGGAGCTGTTTTTT.